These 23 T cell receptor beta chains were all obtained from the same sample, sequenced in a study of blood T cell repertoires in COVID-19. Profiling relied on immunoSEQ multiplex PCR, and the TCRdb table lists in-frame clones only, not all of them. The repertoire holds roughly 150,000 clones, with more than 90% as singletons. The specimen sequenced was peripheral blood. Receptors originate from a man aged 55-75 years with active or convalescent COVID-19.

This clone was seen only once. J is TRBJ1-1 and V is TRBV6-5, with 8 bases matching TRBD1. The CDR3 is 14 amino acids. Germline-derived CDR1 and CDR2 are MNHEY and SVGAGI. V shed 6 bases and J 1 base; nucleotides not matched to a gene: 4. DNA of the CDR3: TGTGCCAGCAGATCAACAGGGGGGAACACTGAAGCTTTCTTT. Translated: CASRSTGGNTEAFF.

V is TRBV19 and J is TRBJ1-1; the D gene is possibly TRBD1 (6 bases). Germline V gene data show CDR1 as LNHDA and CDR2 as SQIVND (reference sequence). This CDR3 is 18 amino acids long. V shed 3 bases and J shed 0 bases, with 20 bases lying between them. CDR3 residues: CASSITPPTGAMNTEAFF. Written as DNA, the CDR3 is TGTGCCAGTAGTATTACCCCACCGACAGGCGCCATGAACACTGAAGCTTTCTTT.

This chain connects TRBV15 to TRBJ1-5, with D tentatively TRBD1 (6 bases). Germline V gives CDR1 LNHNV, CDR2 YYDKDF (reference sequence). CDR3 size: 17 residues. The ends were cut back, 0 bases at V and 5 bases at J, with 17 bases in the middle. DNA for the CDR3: TGTGCCACCAGCAGAGATCGAACTGGGGGGGGCTATCAGCCCCAGCATTTT. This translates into CATSRDRTGGGYQPQHF.

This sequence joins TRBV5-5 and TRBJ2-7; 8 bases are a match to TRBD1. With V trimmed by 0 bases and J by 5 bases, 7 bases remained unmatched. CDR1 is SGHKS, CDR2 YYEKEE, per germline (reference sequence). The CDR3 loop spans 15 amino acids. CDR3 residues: CASSLERVRGHEQYF. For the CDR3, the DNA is TGTGCCAGCAGCTTGGAAAGGGTCAGGGGGCACGAGCAGTACTTC.

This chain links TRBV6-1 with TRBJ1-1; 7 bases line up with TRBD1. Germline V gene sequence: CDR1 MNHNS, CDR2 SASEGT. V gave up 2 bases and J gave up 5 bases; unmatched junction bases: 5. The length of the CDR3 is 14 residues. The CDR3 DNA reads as TGTGCCAGCAGTGAAAGACACAGGGGAACTGAAGCTTTCTTT. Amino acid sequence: CASSERHRGTEAFF.

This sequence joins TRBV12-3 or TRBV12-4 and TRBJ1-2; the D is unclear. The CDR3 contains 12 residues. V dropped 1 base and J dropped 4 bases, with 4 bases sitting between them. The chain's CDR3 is CASSLGLYGYTF. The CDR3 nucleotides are TGTGCCAGCAGTTTAGGACTCTATGGCTACACCTTC.

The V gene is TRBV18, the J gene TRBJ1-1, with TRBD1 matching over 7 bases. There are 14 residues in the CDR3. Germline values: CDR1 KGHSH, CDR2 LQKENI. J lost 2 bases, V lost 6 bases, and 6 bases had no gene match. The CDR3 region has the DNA TGTGCCAGCTCGCGGGACAGAAGAAACACTGAAGCTTTCTTT. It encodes CASSRDRRNTEAFF.

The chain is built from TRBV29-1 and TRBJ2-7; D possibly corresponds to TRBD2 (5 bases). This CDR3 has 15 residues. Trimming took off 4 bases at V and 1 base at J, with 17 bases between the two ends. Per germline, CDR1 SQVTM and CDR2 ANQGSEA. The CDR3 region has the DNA TGCAGCGTTGTGGTGCGGACTCCGGCGTCCTACGAGCAGTACTTC. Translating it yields CSVVVRTPASYEQYF.

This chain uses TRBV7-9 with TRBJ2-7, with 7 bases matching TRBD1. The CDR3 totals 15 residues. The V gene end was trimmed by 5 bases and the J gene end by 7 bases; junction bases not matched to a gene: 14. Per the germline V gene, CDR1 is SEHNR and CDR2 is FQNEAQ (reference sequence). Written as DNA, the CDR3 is TGTGCCAGCAGCCAACCACGGACAGGCCCGCGGGAGCAGTACTTC. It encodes CASSQPRTGPREQYF.

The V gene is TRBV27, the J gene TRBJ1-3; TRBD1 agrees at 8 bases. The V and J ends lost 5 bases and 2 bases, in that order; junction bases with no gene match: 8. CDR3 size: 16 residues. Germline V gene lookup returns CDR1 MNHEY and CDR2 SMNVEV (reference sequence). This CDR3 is CASSPRQGRTGNTIYF. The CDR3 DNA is TGTGCCAGCAGTCCCCGACAGGGGAGAACTGGAAACACCATATATTTT.

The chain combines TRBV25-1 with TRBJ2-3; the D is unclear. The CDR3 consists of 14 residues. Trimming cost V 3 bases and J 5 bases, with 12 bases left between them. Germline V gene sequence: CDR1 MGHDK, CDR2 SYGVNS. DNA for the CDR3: TGTGCCAGCAGTGAGCGCCTAACCGTAGATACGCAGTATTTT. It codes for CASSERLTVDTQYF.

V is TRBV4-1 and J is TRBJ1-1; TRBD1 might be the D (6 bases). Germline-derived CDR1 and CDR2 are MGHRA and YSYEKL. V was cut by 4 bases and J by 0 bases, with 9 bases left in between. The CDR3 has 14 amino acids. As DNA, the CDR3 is TGCGCCAGCAGCCGAGACAGGCTGAACACTGAAGCTTTCTTT. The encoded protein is CASSRDRLNTEAFF.

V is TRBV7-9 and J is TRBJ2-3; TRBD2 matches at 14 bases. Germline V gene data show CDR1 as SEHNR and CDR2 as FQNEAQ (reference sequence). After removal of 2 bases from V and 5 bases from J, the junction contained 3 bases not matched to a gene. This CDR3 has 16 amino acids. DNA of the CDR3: TGTGCCAGCAGCTTAACCGGGACTAGCGGGGGAGATACGCAGTATTTT. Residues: CASSLTGTSGGDTQYF.

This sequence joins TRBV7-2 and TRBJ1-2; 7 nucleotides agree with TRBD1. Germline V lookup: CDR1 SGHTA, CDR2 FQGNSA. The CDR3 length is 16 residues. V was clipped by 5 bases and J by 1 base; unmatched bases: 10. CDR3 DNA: TGTGCCAGCAGCCCAAGCAACAGGGGAAGTAACTATGGCTACACCTTC. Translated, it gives CASSPSNRGSNYGYTF.

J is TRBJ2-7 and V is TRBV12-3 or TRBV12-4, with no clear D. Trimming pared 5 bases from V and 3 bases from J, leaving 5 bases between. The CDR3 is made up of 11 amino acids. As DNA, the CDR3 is TGTGCCAGCAGTCTAAACTACGAGCAGTACTTC. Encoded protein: CASSLNYEQYF.

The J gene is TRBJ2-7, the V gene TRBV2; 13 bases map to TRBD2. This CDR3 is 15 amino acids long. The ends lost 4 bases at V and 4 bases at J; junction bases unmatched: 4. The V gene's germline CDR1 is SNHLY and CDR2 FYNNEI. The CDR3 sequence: CASSVGLAGAYEQYF. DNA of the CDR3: TGTGCCAGCAGTGTCGGACTAGCGGGGGCTTACGAGCAGTACTTC.

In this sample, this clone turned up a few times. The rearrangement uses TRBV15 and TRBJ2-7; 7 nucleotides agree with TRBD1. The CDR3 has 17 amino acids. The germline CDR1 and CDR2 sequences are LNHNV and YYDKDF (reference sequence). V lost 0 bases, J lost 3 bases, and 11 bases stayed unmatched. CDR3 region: CATSRDEETGDLYEQYF. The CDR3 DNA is TGTGCCACCAGCAGAGATGAGGAAACAGGGGACCTCTACGAGCAGTACTTC.

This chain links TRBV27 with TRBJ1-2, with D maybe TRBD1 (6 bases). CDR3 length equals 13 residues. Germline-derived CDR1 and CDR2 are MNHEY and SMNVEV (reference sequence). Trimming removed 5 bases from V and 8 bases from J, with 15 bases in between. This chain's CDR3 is CASSVQGRLGYTF. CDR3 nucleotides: TGTGCCAGCAGTGTACAGGGCCGATTGGGCTACACCTTC.

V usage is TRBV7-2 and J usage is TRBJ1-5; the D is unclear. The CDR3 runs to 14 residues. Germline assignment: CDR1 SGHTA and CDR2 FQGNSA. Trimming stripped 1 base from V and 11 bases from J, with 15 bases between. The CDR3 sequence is CASSLDSGTLAQHF. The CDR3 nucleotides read TGTGCCAGCAGCTTAGATTCAGGCACCTTGGCCCAGCATTTT.

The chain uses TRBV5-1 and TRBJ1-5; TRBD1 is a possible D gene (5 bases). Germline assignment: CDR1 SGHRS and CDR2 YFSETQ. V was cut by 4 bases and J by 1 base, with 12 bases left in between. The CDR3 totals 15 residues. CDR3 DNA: TGCGCCAGCAGCCTCGACGGGGGGAGCAATCAGCCCCAGCATTTT. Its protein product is CASSLDGGSNQPQHF.

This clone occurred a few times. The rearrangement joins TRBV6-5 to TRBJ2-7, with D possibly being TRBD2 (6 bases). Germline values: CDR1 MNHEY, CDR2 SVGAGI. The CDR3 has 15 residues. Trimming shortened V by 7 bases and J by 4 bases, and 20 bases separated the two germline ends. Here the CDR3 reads CASTPTAGPSYEQYF. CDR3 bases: TGTGCCAGCACACCGACAGCGGGTCCATCTTACGAGCAGTACTTC.

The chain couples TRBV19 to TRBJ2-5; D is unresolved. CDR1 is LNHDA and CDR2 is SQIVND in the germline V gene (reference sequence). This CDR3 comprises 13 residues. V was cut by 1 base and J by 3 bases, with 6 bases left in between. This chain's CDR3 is CASSIVSEETQYF. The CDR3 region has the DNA TGTGCCAGTAGTATAGTGAGTGAAGAGACCCAGTACTTC. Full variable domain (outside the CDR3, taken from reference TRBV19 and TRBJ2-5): DGGITQSPKYLFRKEGQNVTLSCEQNLNHDAMYWYRQDPGQGLRLIYYSQIVNDFQKGDIAEGYSVSREKKESFPLTVTSAQKNPTAFYLCASSIVSEETQYFGPGTRLLVL.

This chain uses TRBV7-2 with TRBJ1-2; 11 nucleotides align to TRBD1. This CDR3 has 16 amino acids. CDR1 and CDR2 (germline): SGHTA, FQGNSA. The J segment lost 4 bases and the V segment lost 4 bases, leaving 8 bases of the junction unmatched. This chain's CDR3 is CASSSADRGHIYGYTF. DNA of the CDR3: TGTGCCAGCAGCTCCGCGGACAGGGGGCATATCTATGGCTACACCTTC.